This TCR beta chain was captured in a study of vaccination and CD4 T cells after COVID-19. Study in general: The convalescents comprised six males and four females, two of them Hispanic.

Stated treatment: approximately nine-day PBMC culture with coronavirus spike peptide pools or control peptides (ViraFEST assay). The V gene end was trimmed by 0 bases and the J gene end by 0 bases; junction bases not matched to a gene: 3. CDR1 is SGHNT and CDR2 is YENEEA in the germline V gene. The CDR3 runs to 18 residues. The Oncomine TCR Beta short-read assay sequenced DNA from cultured CD4+ T cells. TCRdb re-called the PCR reads through MiXCR, storing one row per CDR3 protein. This table has under 4,500 distinct CDR3 sequences, 22% appearing once. In regard to this clonotype: Antigen specificity is unknown.

General study results and limits: Within the convalescent patients, spike mono-reactivity was found in 304 of 307 vaccine-specific clones.

The chain is built from TRBV11-3 and TRBJ2-3; 13 nucleotides line up with TRBD2. This receptor was taken from a human donor who had recovered from COVID-19. The material sequenced was CD4+ T cells from blood, cultured in vitro, taken after SARS-CoV-2 vaccination. The CDR3, as DNA: TGTGCCAGCAGCTTAGAAGGGACTAGCGGGACTAGCACAGATACGCAGTATTTT. Its translation is CASSLEGTSGTSTDTQYF.